The present T cell receptor beta chain was sequenced within a study of regulatory and conventional T cells in RAG deficiency. The repertoire was sequenced with immunoSEQ multiplex PCR; TCRdb's copy has only in-frame clones and lacks some. The repertoire has roughly 34,000 clones, 70% to 80% of them found once; the top ten carry 3% to 3.5%. Genomic DNA came from blood conventional CD4+ T cells gated CD25-low CD127-high. J was trimmed by 2 bases and V by 5 bases; bases with no gene match: 4. CDR1 is GTSNPN and CDR2 is SVGIG in the germline V gene (reference sequence). The CDR3 contains 14 residues. This sample was shared with a second study, whose subject was regulatory T cells. That paper states: Amplification used 52 TRBV primers and 13 TRBJ primers. Patient repertoires had restricted TRB V-J pairs and skewed V and J usage, most in Tregs.

The receptor was isolated from a human donor in good health. The rearrangement joins TRBV30 to TRBJ1-4; TRBD1 aligns across 8 bases. The sample was CD4+ effector T cells sorted from blood. CDR3 in amino acids: CAWRHRGTNEKLFF. As DNA, the CDR3 is TGTGCCTGGCGACACAGGGGGACTAATGAAAAACTGTTTTTT. The entire variable domain, with the rest obtained from reference TRBV30 and TRBJ1-4, is as follows: SQTIHQWPATLVQPVGSPLSLECTVEGTSNPNLYWYRQAAGRGLQLLFYSVGIGQISSEVPQNLSASRPQDRQFILSSKKLLLSDSGFYLCAWRHRGTNEKLFFGSGTQLSVL.